The clone carrying this T cell receptor (beta chain) came up a few times. Its antigen is undetermined. Treatment specified: randomized to nivolumab then ipilimumab (arm A) or the reverse (arm B). Profiled with immunoSEQ multiplex PCR; TCRdb holds only in-frame clones, not every one. This repertoire shows under 6,500 clones, more than 25% found once; its top ten account for roughly 7.3%. This sample is drawn from a study of sequential checkpoint blockade in melanoma. Study-wide background: After both sequences, patients received maintenance nivolumab. DNA from 91 pretreatment tumor samples underwent TCRβ immunosequencing. Matched biopsies came pretreatment and at week 13 for approximately 20 patients.

Study-wide results and caveats: Pretreatment TIL clonality tracked with response in the nivolumab-first arm.

The receptor comes from a human donor with melanoma. This specimen consisted of tumor tissue (inferred from file names), obtained from a patient given nivolumab and ipilimumab in sequence.

The CDR3 here is CASSLEPGLAGGYNEQFF. In DNA, the CDR3 is TGCGCCAGCAGTCTAGAACCGGGACTAGCGGGAGGCTACAATGAGCAGTTCTTC. The V gene is TRBV5-1, the J gene TRBJ2-1, with TRBD2 matching 15 bases. This CDR3 has 18 residues. Germline assignment: CDR1 SGHRS and CDR2 YFSETQ. V gave up 5 bases and J gave up 3 bases; unmatched junction bases: 9.